This TCR beta chain was identified in a study of cytomegalovirus exposure and HLA in healthy donors. Study background: Earlier findings included about 120 million unique TCR beta sequences obtained from 150 million to 200 million T cells.

The ends were cut back, 3 bases at V and 5 bases at J, with 4 bases in the middle. The germline gives CDR1 SEHNR, CDR2 FQNEAQ (reference sequence). The length of the CDR3 is 12 residues. The PCR had 60 Vbeta and 13 Jbeta primers. The assay was immunoSEQ multiplex PCR, and TCRdb's table has in-frame clones only and misses some. This table has approximately 100,000 clones, about 77% appearing once. Overall study results and limits: For most subjects, TCR beta sequences were reported to predict HLA-A and HLA-B alleles with accuracy. In a later analysis, a missense DCLRE1C variant was linked to TCR beta V- and J-gene trimming. Cytomegalovirus-associated status was assigned to 164 TCR beta chains.

Remarks on this clone: What it binds is unknown.

The chain uses TRBV7-9 and TRBJ2-2; D is unclear. The material sequenced was PBMCs. The TCR was taken from a woman aged 45-65 years in good health and CMV-seropositive. CDR3 nucleotides: TGTGCCAGCAGCTTTCAAACCGGGGAGCTGTTTTTT. Its translation is CASSFQTGELFF.